This note documents a single T cell receptor beta chain sequence. Its specificity is unknown. This specimen belongs to a study of T cell repertoires in cytomegalovirus infection. Turning to the study itself: It was the public TCR beta signatures that indicated both CMV infection and matching HLA type. Study findings and constraints: Pooled public TCR beta family frequency picked out CMV carriers with the relevant HLA. There were HLA-C-restricted CMV-specific TCR beta clonotypes dominating the ex vivo response.

TCRdb re-called the reads through MiXCR, storing one row per CDR3 protein. The sample includes approximately 140,000 distinct CDR3 sequences, more than 20% of them seen just once. Germline V gives CDR1 LNHDA, CDR2 SQIVND (reference sequence). With 1 base removed from V and 4 bases from J, the gap between germline ends came to 14 bases. The CDR3 is 17 residues long. The chain carries TRBV19 and TRBJ2-6; D is perhaps TRBD2 (6 bases). The origin of this receptor is a human donor in good health (CMV status not recorded). Some clones in this sample may be carry-over from other donors' samples. Sequencing input: PBMCs, sequenced either directly or after in vitro stimulation (not recorded which). CDR3 DNA: TGTGCCAGTAGTATAGGGCGGGGACTTTCGGGGGCCAACGTCCTGACTTTC. Translation: CASSIGRGLSGANVLTF.